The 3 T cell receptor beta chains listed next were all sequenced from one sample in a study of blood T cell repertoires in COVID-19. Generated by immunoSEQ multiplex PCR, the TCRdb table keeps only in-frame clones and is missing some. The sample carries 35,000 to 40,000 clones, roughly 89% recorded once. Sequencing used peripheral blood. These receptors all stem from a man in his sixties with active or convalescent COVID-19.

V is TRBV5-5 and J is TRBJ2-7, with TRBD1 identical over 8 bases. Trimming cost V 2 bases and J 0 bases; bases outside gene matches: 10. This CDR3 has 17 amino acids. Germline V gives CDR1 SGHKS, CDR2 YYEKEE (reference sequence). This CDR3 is CASSFAGQGISSYEQYF. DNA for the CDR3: TGTGCCAGCAGCTTTGCCGGACAGGGAATTTCCTCCTACGAGCAGTACTTC.

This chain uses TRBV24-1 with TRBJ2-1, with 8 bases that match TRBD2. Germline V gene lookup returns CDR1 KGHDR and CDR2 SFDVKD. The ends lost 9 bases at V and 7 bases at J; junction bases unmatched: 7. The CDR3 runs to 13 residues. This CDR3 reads CATAGTSHNEQFF. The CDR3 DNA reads TGTGCCACCGCGGGGACTAGTCATAATGAGCAGTTCTTC.

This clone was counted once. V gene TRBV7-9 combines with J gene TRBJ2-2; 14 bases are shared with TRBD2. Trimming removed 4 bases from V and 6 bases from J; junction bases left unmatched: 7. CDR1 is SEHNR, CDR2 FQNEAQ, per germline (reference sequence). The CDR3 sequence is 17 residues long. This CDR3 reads CASSSGTSGSIPGELFF. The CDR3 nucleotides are TGTGCCAGCAGCTCCGGGACTAGCGGGAGCATCCCCGGGGAGCTGTTTTTT. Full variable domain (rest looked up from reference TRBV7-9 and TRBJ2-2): DTGVSQNPRHKITKRGQNVTFRCDPISEHNRLYWYRQTLGQGPEFLTYFQNEAQLEKSRLLSDRFSAERPKGSFSTLEIQRTEQGDSAMYLCASSSGTSGSIPGELFFGEGSRLTVL.